This T cell receptor beta chain was sequenced in a study of blood T cell repertoires in COVID-19. Per the original data handling: Reference gene primer amplification gave estimated nucleated cell counts. Assay: immunoSEQ multiplex PCR; the TCRdb copy retains only in-frame clones and omits some. V and J calls and clone size come straight from that table; D and trimming were deduced from the DNA. The top ten clones hold 2.4% of a sample with approximately 150,000 clones, roughly four fifths of them seen once. Enrolled through a virtual design, the participants were between 18 and 89 years of age and came from under 30 US areas. Cohort placement rested on clinical history that participants reported themselves. The length of the CDR3 is 12 residues. The germline gives CDR1 SEHNR, CDR2 FQNEAQ (reference sequence). V was shortened by 4 bases and J by 3 bases, with 6 bases between the two germline ends.

This clonotype was obtained from a man aged 40-55 years with acute COVID-19. Material: PBMCs or T cells enriched from blood (not recorded which). V usage is TRBV7-9 and J usage is TRBJ1-2; D is undetermined. Here the CDR3 reads CASSSSYYGYTF. The CDR3 DNA follows: TGTGCCAGCAGCTCGTCCTACTATGGCTACACCTTC.